The 18 T cell receptor beta chains listed next were all sequenced from one sample in a study of identical twins. MiXCR, applied by TCRdb to the 5' RACE reads, yields one record per CDR3 protein. The sample yields about 720,000 distinct CDR3 sequences, 8% to 9% seen once. This sample was shared with a second study, whose subject was yellow fever vaccine responses in identical twins.

Sample: PBMCs. The receptors shown here come from a woman between 18 and 30 years old in good health.

This chain links TRBV29-1 with TRBJ2-1; D may be TRBD1 (5 bases). This CDR3 has 13 residues. V gave up 3 bases and J gave up 7 bases, with 13 bases separating them. Germline V gene sequence: CDR1 SQVTM, CDR2 ANQGSEA. The CDR3 DNA follows: TGCAGCGTTGATGGTCCAGGGTGGAATGAGCAGTTCTTC. This encodes CSVDGPGWNEQFF.

This clonotype was seen more than once but under ten times. V is TRBV7-9 and J is TRBJ1-3; D unclear. Germline values: CDR1 SEHNR, CDR2 FQNEAQ (reference sequence). The CDR3 contains 15 residues. V was pared by 0 bases and J by 8 bases, with 14 bases between. For the CDR3, the DNA is TGTGCCAGCAGCTTAGCTAAGAGCGGGGAGGACACCATATATTTT. Translation gives CASSLAKSGEDTIYF.

J is TRBJ2-1 and V is TRBV4-2; 10 nucleotides align to TRBD2. The CDR3 sequence is 15 residues long. Trimming cost V 5 bases and J 4 bases; bases outside gene matches: 5. Germline loops: CDR1 LGHNA, CDR2 YNFKEQ. CDR3 nucleotide sequence: TGTGCCAGCAGCGCAAGCGGGGGGGATTACAATGAGCAGTTCTTC. It codes for CASSASGGDYNEQFF.

This clonotype has ten or more counts. V usage is TRBV7-2 and J usage is TRBJ1-1; 7 bases are a match to TRBD1. There are 14 residues in the CDR3. With V trimmed by 7 bases and J by 3 bases, 8 bases remained unmatched. CDR1 is SGHTA, CDR2 FQGNSA, per germline. CDR3 amino acids: CASTVLQGYTEAFF. DNA for the CDR3: TGTGCCAGCACCGTCTTACAGGGGTACACTGAAGCTTTCTTT.

The chain's CDR3 is CASSLRATTSYEQYF. The CDR3 DNA is TGTGCCAGCAGTTTAAGGGCCACGACATCCTACGAGCAGTACTTC. The chain carries TRBV27 and TRBJ2-7; the D is unclear. The ends were cut back, 2 bases at V and 1 base at J, with 12 bases in the middle. CDR1 is MNHEY and CDR2 is SMNVEV in the germline V gene (reference sequence). The CDR3 covers 15 residues.

This clonotype was detected many times. The chain couples TRBV27 to TRBJ2-3; 10 bases are a match to TRBD2. Germline-derived CDR1 and CDR2 are MNHEY and SMNVEV (reference sequence). With V trimmed by 3 bases and J by 5 bases, 5 bases remained unmatched. The CDR3 loop spans 15 amino acids. In DNA, the CDR3 is TGTGCCAGCAGTTTTATAGCGGGAGGAATAGATACGCAGTATTTT. Translating gives CASSFIAGGIDTQYF.

This clonotype occurred a few times. V gene TRBV2 combines with J gene TRBJ2-7; a possible D gene is TRBD1 (6 bases). V lost 2 bases and J 6 bases, leaving 14 bases between the germline ends. This CDR3 comprises 14 residues. Germline V gene sequence: CDR1 SNHLY, CDR2 FYNNEI. CDR3 nucleotide sequence: TGTGCCAGCAGTGAACAGGGGCAAATCCTCGAGCAGTACTTC. Residues: CASSEQGQILEQYF. Using reference TRBV2 and TRBJ2-7 for the parts outside the CDR3, the full variable domain is EPEVTQTPSHQVTQMGQEVILRCVPISNHLYFYWYRQILGQKVEFLVSFYNNEISEKSEIFDDQFSVERPDGSNFTLKIRSTKLEDSAMYFCASSEQGQILEQYFGPGTRLTVT.

This clonotype came up a few times. This chain connects TRBV2 to TRBJ1-5, with a possible D match to TRBD1 (6 bases). With 4 bases removed from V and 1 base from J, the gap between germline ends came to 11 bases. The CDR3 length is 15 residues. Germline lookup yields CDR1 SNHLY and CDR2 FYNNEI. CDR3 region: CASSGEGGSNQPQHF. CDR3 DNA sequence: TGTGCCAGCAGTGGAGAGGGGGGAAGCAATCAGCCCCAGCATTTT. The full variable domain, its missing parts supplied by reference TRBV2 and TRBJ1-5, is EPEVTQTPSHQVTQMGQEVILRCVPISNHLYFYWYRQILGQKVEFLVSFYNNEISEKSEIFDDQFSVERPDGSNFTLKIRSTKLEDSAMYFCASSGEGGSNQPQHFGDGTRLSIL.

This clonotype was detected ten times or more. The chain links TRBV27 to TRBJ2-1; no reliable D call. Trimming stripped 5 bases from V and 5 bases from J, with 16 bases between. This CDR3 spans 15 amino acids. Germline V CDR1 and CDR2: MNHEY, SMNVEV (reference sequence). The CDR3 nucleotides are TGTGCCAGCAGTCCCCCGTGGGTTGTTAACAATGAGCAGTTCTTC. Encoded protein: CASSPPWVVNNEQFF.

This chain joins TRBV4-2 and TRBJ2-3; D gene uncertain. Per the germline V gene, CDR1 is LGHNA and CDR2 is YNFKEQ. The CDR3 has 15 residues. With 0 bases removed from V and 2 bases from J, the gap between germline ends came to 9 bases. CDR3 amino acids: CASSQEGSYTDTQYF. The CDR3, as DNA: TGTGCCAGCAGCCAAGAGGGCAGCTACACAGATACGCAGTATTTT.

The CDR3 coding sequence is TGCGCCAGCAGCCAAGTGACTACGAGGGGTGAAAAACTGTTTTTT. This translates into CASSQVTTRGEKLFF. The chain links TRBV4-3 to TRBJ1-4; a possible D gene is TRBD1 (5 bases). Per germline, CDR1 LGHNA and CDR2 YSLEER. The CDR3 spans 15 residues. The V and J ends lost 1 base and 7 bases respectively, with 13 bases between them.

This clonotype has a handful of counts. The chain has TRBV29-1 and TRBJ2-1; D may be TRBD1 or TRBD2 (5 bases each). CDR1 SQVTM and CDR2 ANQGSEA come from the germline V gene. The CDR3 runs to 9 residues. CDR3 DNA: TGCAGGGGGGTGTATCTCCAGTTCTTC. Its translation is CRGVYLQFF.

This clonotype showed up many times. This chain links TRBV15 with TRBJ2-3; D is possibly TRBD1 or TRBD2 (5 bases each). Trimming cost V 1 base and J 2 bases, with 10 bases left between them. Germline CDR1 and CDR2: LNHNV and YYDKDF (reference sequence). CDR3 size: 15 residues. As DNA, the CDR3 is TGTGCCACCAGCAGAGGGGACGGGGACACAGATACGCAGTATTTT. It is translated as CATSRGDGDTDTQYF.

This clonotype showed up many times. The chain uses TRBV4-1 and TRBJ2-1, with TRBD2 matching 11 bases. V gave up 4 bases and J gave up 2 bases; unmatched junction bases: 16. Germline assignment: CDR1 MGHRA and CDR2 YSYEKL. The CDR3 totals 20 residues. The CDR3 region is CASSPVRRSWTSGPYNEQFF. In nucleotides, the CDR3 is TGCGCCAGCAGCCCGGTAAGAAGATCCTGGACTAGCGGGCCCTACAATGAGCAGTTCTTC.

V gene TRBV11-2 combines with J gene TRBJ2-3; TRBD2 matches 11 bases. Germline V gene lookup returns CDR1 SGHAT and CDR2 FQNNGV. The V segment lost 0 bases and the J segment 2 bases; nucleotides outside the gene matches: 10. The CDR3 totals 19 residues. The CDR3 spells CASSLDRSLLAGVTDTQYF. The CDR3 bases are TGTGCCAGCAGCTTAGATCGGAGCCTACTAGCGGGAGTCACAGATACGCAGTATTTT.

In its sample, this clonotype was seen many times. The chain couples TRBV24-1 to TRBJ2-1; 11 bases are a match to TRBD2. Germline loops: CDR1 KGHDR, CDR2 SFDVKD. V was pared by 7 bases and J by 6 bases, with 4 bases of the junction left unmatched. This CDR3 comprises 14 residues. The CDR3 reads CATSLAGGANEQFF. DNA for the CDR3: TGTGCCACCAGCCTAGCGGGAGGTGCCAATGAGCAGTTCTTC.

This clonotype has only a few counts. The chain is built from TRBV12-3 or TRBV12-4 and TRBJ1-1; D not resolved. The CDR3 extends over 15 amino acids. V shed 3 bases and J shed 4 bases, with 15 bases lying between them. The CDR3, as DNA: TGTGCCAGCAGTTTTCCCTCGGGTGGTAGCACTGAAGCTTTCTTT. Translated: CASSFPSGGSTEAFF.

This clonotype appeared a few times. The rearrangement joins TRBV2 to TRBJ2-1; 11 bases align to TRBD1. This CDR3 is 16 amino acids long. CDR1 SNHLY and CDR2 FYNNEI come from the germline V gene. V dropped 0 bases and J dropped 4; count of bases not matched to a gene: 2. CDR3 in DNA: TGTGCCAGCAGTGAAGCCGGGACAGGGGGTTACAATGAGCAGTTCTTC. As protein: CASSEAGTGGYNEQFF.